The rows below give T cell receptor beta chains drawn from one sample of a study of memory CD8 T cells in hepatitis C reinfection. Libraries were prepared by immunoSEQ multiplex PCR; TCRdb keeps only in-frame clonotypes and omits some of them. Of approximately 49,000 clones in the sample, about 88% are singletons; the top ten hold more than 0.6%. Sequenced: naive CD8+ T cells sorted from blood. These receptors were collected from a man aged 18 to 29 with hepatitis C virus infection. Both conserved end residues are part of each CDR3. D genes are given only for firm matches. Only part of the rows carry a size: once, few, many, or a class if the clone is expanded.

J gene | clone size | D gene | V gene | CDR3 protein | CDR3 DNA
TRBJ2-3 | - | TRBD2 | TRBV6-6 | CASNLAGGLTDTQYF | TGTGCCAGCAACCTAGCGGGGGGCTTGACAGATACGCAGTATTTT
TRBJ2-3 | - | - | TRBV6-1 | CASSEGETNTQYF | TGTGCCAGCAGTGAAGGAGAGACAAATACGCAGTATTTT
TRBJ2-2 | once | TRBD2 | TRBV7-9 | CASSWGGATGELFF | TGTGCCAGCAGCTGGGGGGGAGCCACCGGGGAGCTGTTTTTT
TRBJ2-5 | - | TRBD2 | TRBV15 | CATSSGGVRSQETQYF | TGTGCCACCAGCAGCGGGGGGGTCCGATCCCAAGAGACCCAGTACTTC
TRBJ2-2 | - | TRBD2 | TRBV7-9 | CASTLTSGNGELFF | TGTGCCAGCACCCTGACTAGCGGCAACGGGGAGCTGTTTTTT
TRBJ2-3 | - | TRBD2 | TRBV18 | CASSLSGGVTGDTQYF | TGTGCCAGCTCGCTGAGCGGGGGGGTAACCGGAGATACGCAGTATTTT
TRBJ1-3 | - | TRBD1 | TRBV7-9 | CASSLLPGTGTGQGNTIYF | TGTGCCAGCAGCTTGTTGCCAGGAACCGGGACAGGGCAAGGAAACACCATATATTTT
TRBJ2-7 | - | - | TRBV7-8 | CASSLGAGPAYEQYF | TGTGCCAGCAGCTTAGGAGCAGGGCCTGCCTACGAGCAGTACTTC
TRBJ2-1 | - | - | TRBV12-5 | CASGLGQGSYNEQFF | TGTGCTAGTGGTTTGGGGCAGGGCTCCTACAATGAGCAGTTCTTC
TRBJ1-4 | - | TRBD1 | TRBV7-2 | CASSLGTGINEKLFF | TGTGCCAGCAGCTTAGGGACAGGAATTAATGAAAAACTGTTTTTT
TRBJ1-4 | - | - | TRBV6-5 | CASSYRGATNEKLFF | TGTGCCAGCAGTTACCGGGGGGCAACTAATGAAAAACTGTTTTTT
TRBJ1-2 | - | TRBD1 | TRBV9 | CASSGGQGGYTF | TGTGCCAGCAGCGGGGGACAGGGCGGCTACACCTTC
TRBJ2-2 | few | TRBD1 | TRBV7-9 | CASSKDRVNTGELFF | TGTGCCAGCAGCAAGGACAGGGTCAACACCGGGGAGCTGTTTTTT
TRBJ2-1 | once | TRBD1 | TRBV2 | CASSEADRGYTEQFF | TGTGCCAGCAGTGAAGCGGACAGGGGATATACTGAGCAGTTCTTC
TRBJ2-3 | - | TRBD2 | TRBV7-8 | CASSFSGTSTDTQYF | TGTGCCAGCAGCTTTAGCGGGACTAGCACAGATACGCAGTATTTT
TRBJ2-2 | - | - | TRBV5-1 | CASSLGGNTGELFF | TGCGCCAGCAGCTTGGGCGGGAACACCGGGGAGCTGTTTTTT
TRBJ2-5 | - | - | TRBV29-1 | CSVFSGEWGETQYF | TGCAGCGTTTTTTCAGGGGAATGGGGAGAGACCCAGTACTTC
TRBJ2-3 | - | TRBD1 | TRBV2 | CASSERDRVTDTQYF | TGTGCCAGCAGTGAAAGGGACAGGGTCACAGATACGCAGTATTTT
TRBJ1-1 | - | TRBD1 | TRBV7-8 | CASSFTGVATEAFF | TGTGCCAGCAGCTTCACAGGGGTAGCCACTGAAGCTTTCTTT
TRBJ2-7 | - | TRBD1 | TRBV27 | CASSHSTGTGLYEQYF | TGTGCCAGCAGTCACTCTACCGGGACAGGGCTCTACGAGCAGTACTTC
TRBJ2-4 | - | - | TRBV7-9 | CASEGGAKNIQYF | TGTGCCAGCGAAGGAGGCGCCAAAAACATTCAGTACTTC
TRBJ2-5 | - | - | TRBV7-6 | CASSLGHRGRETQYF | TGTGCCAGCAGCTTAGGACACAGAGGGAGAGAGACCCAGTACTTC
TRBJ2-5 | - | - | TRBV12-2 | CASRLGGLQETQYF | TGTGCAAGTCGCTTAGGGGGGCTCCAAGAGACCCAGTACTTC
TRBJ2-7 | once | TRBD1 | TRBV28 | CASSYRGQRDYEQYF | TGTGCCAGCAGCTACAGGGGGCAAAGAGACTACGAGCAGTACTTC
TRBJ1-1 | - | TRBD1 | TRBV4-1 | CASSWGQGNTEAFF | TGCGCCAGCAGCTGGGGACAGGGAAACACTGAAGCTTTCTTT
TRBJ2-7 | - | TRBD2 | TRBV5-4 | CASSVSGSSYEQYF | TGTGCCAGCAGCGTTAGCGGGTCCTCCTACGAGCAGTACTTC
TRBJ2-1 | - | - | TRBV27 | CASSFSGGYNEQFF | TGTGCCAGCAGTTTTAGCGGAGGCTACAATGAGCAGTTCTTC
TRBJ2-5 | - | - | TRBV19 | CASSLDKETQYF | TGTGCCAGTAGTTTAGACAAAGAGACCCAGTACTTC
TRBJ2-7 | - | TRBD1 | TRBV6-5 | CASSYPPGQGPPGQYF | TGTGCCAGCAGTTACCCTCCGGGACAGGGGCCTCCTGGGCAGTACTTC
TRBJ2-2 | - | TRBD2 | TRBV27 | CASSLGLAGGPSGELFF | TGTGCCAGCAGTCTGGGACTAGCGGGAGGGCCGTCCGGGGAGCTGTTTTTT
TRBJ2-7 | - | - | TRBV7-8 | CASSLGAGPAYEQYF | TGTGCCAGCAGCTTAGGGGCGGGTCCTGCCTACGAGCAGTACTTC
TRBJ2-5 | - | TRBD1 | TRBV7-8 | CASSLFRGQETQYF | TGTGCCAGCAGCTTATTCAGGGGGCAAGAGACCCAGTACTTC
TRBJ1-1 | - | - | TRBV11-2 | CASSLGTQYENTEAFF | TGTGCCAGCAGCTTAGGGACACAATATGAGAACACTGAAGCTTTCTTT